This TCR beta chain was sequenced in a study of beta chain features in type 1 diabetes. Study-level results: A possible short-template PCR bias applies equally to patients and controls.

This clone has only a few counts. Its matching antigen is unknown. Expressed TCRB transcripts were sequenced, since all the RNA that had been isolated was reverse transcribed. Sequenced by immunoSEQ multiplex PCR; TCRdb stores in-frame clones only, minus some. The table includes 850,000 to 900,000 clones, 15% to 20% detected once. V gave up 5 bases and J gave up 9 bases, with 18 bases separating them. The CDR3 is 14 amino acids. The germline CDR1 and CDR2 sequences are SGDLS and YYNGEE. The material sequenced was naive CD4+ T cells from blood. The chain is built from TRBV9 and TRBJ2-1; D is possibly TRBD2 (6 bases). This TCR came from a young woman in good health. The CDR3 sequence is CASRPTWREGEQFF. In DNA form, the CDR3 reads TGTGCCAGCAGACCCACCTGGCGGGAAGGTGAGCAGTTCTTC.